This TCR beta chain emerged from a study of blood T cells in healthy people across ages. Combining a sample-barcoded 5' primer with a J-beta primer mix, a second PCR ran for roughly 7 to 12 cycles. TCRdb re-derived calls from the 5' RACE reads in MiXCR, one entry per CDR3 protein. The table lists roughly 680,000 distinct CDR3 sequences, roughly half of them singletons. Trimming took off 4 bases at V and 6 bases at J, with 22 bases between the two ends. CDR1 SGHRS and CDR2 YFSETQ come from the germline V gene. This CDR3 comprises 16 residues. This clonotype has a count of ten or more. Sequences were obtained from blood. This rearrangement joins TRBV5-1 to TRBJ1-2, with no clear D. The receptor's source is a woman older than 75 in good health. The CDR3 loop reads CASSNRGRGTRDGYTF. CDR3 DNA sequence: TGCGCCAGCAGCAACCGGGGTAGAGGAACAAGGGATGGCTACACCTTC.